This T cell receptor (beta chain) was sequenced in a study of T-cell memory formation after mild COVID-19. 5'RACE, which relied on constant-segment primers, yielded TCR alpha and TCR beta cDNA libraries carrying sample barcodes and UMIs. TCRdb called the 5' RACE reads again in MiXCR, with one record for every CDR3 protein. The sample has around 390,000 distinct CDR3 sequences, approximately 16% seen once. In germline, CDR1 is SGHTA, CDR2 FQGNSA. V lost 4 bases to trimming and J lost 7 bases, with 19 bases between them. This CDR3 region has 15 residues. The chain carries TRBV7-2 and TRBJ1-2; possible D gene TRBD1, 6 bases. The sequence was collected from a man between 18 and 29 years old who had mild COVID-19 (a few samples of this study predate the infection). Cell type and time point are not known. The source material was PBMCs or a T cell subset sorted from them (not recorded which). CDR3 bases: TGTGCCAGCAGCTCGCAACAGGGAACGTACGGTGGCTACACCTTC. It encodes CASSSQQGTYGGYTF.